This T cell receptor beta chain originates from a study of shared clonotypes between healthy human individuals. Study results and caveats: The study found 4.5% to 6% of naive CD4 clonotypes shared across several donors. The four-donor shared clonotypes exceeded non-shared clonotypes in generation probability, with non-shared ones scoring lower.

Those who donated were healthy HIV-negative adults, with no recent acute infections or vaccinations reported. Division of CD4+ cells produced a CD45RA+ naive subset and a CD45RA-negative memory subset. TCRdb keeps only in-frame clones here, not all; method: immunoSEQ multiplex PCR. The table lists some 1.5 million clones, around 97% of them singletons, with approximately 1% in the top ten. This clone has only one observation. Its antigen is unknown. The origin of this receptor is a man under 40 in good health. The sequenced sample consisted of naive CD4+ T cells sorted from blood. Specified subset: CD45RA+ positively selected.

The CDR3 DNA reads TGTGCCATCAGCGTCAACCAGAGGCGGGAGACCCAGTACTTC. Translated: CAISVNQRRETQYF. The V and J genes are TRBV10-3 and TRBJ2-5; D not resolved. The ends were cut back, 6 bases at V and 5 bases at J, with 16 bases in the middle. CDR1 and CDR2 from the germline V gene are ENHRY and SYGVKD. This CDR3 contains 14 residues.